This TCR beta chain derives from a study of patients and donors after allogeneic stem cell transplantation. A few counts support this clonotype. CDR3 length: 17 residues. Germline V gene sequence: CDR1 MGHDK, CDR2 SYGVNS. Trimming left V 1 base short and J 1 base short, with 15 bases between. TCRdb re-analysed the RT-PCR reads in MiXCR, keeping a single row per CDR3 protein. This table has 200,000 to 250,000 distinct CDR3 sequences, around 41% appearing once. The rearrangement joins TRBV25-1 to TRBJ2-3; D possibly corresponds to TRBD2 (6 bases). The sequence came from a human donor who was either an allogeneic HSCT recipient or a stem cell or donor lymphocyte infusion donor (not recorded which). It is not recorded whose cells these are; they may come from a transplant donor. Sequenced material: blood, either unsorted or a sorted T cell fraction (not recorded which). The CDR3 protein is CASSEWPGEVGTDTQYF. The DNA of the CDR3 is TGTGCCAGCAGTGAATGGCCCGGGGAGGTTGGCACAGATACGCAGTATTTT. The full variable domain, rest sourced from reference TRBV25-1 and TRBJ2-3, is EADIYQTPRYLVIGTGKKITLECSQTMGHDKMYWYQQDPGMELHLIHYSYGVNSTEKGDLSSESTVSRIRTEHFPLTLESARPSHTSQYLCASSEWPGEVGTDTQYFGPGTRLTVL.